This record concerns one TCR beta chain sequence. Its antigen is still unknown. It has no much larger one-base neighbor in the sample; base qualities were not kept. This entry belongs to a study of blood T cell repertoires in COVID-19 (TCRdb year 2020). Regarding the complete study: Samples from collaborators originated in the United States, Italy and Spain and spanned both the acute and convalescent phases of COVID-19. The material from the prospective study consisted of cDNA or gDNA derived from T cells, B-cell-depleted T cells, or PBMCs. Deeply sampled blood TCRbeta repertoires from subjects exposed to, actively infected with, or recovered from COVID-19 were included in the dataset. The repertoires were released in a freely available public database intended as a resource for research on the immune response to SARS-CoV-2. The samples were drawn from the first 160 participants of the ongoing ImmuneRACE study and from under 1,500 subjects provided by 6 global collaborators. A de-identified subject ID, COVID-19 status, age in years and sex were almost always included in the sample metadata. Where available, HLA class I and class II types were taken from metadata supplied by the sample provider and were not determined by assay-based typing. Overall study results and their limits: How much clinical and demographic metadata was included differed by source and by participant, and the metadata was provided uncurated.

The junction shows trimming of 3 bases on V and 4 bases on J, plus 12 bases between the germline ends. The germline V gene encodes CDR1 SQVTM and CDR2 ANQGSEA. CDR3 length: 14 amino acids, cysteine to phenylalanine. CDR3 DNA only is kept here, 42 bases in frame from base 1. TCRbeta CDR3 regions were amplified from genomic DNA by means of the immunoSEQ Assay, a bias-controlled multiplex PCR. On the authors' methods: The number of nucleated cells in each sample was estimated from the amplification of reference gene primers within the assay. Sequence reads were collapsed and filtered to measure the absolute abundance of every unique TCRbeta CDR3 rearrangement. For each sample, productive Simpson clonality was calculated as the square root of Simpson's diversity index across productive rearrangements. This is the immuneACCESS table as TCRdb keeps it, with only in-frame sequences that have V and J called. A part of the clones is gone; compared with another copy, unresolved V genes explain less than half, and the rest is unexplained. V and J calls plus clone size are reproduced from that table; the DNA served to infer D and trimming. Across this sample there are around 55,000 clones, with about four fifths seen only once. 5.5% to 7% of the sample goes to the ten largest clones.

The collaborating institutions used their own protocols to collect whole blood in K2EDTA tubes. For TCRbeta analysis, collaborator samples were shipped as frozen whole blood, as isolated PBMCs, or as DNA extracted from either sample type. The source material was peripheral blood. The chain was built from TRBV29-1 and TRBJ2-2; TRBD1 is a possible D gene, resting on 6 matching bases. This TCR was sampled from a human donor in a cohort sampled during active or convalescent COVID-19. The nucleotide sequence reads TGCAGCGTTGATTCTGGGGGCAGCACCGGGGAGCTGTTTTTT. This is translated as CSVDSGGSTGELFF.